This TCR beta chain was profiled in a study of metastatic and nonmetastatic thyroid tumors. Across the whole study: Repertoire comparison spanned blood and tumor or nodule tissue of malignant and benign thyroid patients.

In this sample, this clone is medium-sized. CDR1 is SNHLY, CDR2 FYNNEI, per germline. V was trimmed by 7 bases and J by 2 bases, leaving 15 bases between them. This CDR3 spans 15 amino acids. Via MiXCR, TCRdb re-called the PCR reads. The repertoire includes 9,000 or so clones, roughly 14% of them detected once, and more than 5.5% sits in the top ten. None of the patients had undergone any treatment ahead of thyroid surgery. The chain carries TRBV2 and TRBJ1-3, with D possibly being TRBD1 (5 bases). The receptor was isolated from a female donor with papillary thyroid cancer or a benign thyroid nodule (not recorded which). Some clones in this sample may be carry-over from other donors' samples. The sample comprised blood. The CDR3 DNA follows: TGTGCCAGCACCCCTTGGGGGAGCACTGGAAACACCATATATTTT. This encodes CASTPWGSTGNTIYF.